This TCR beta chain is from a study of regulatory T cells in long-lasting Graves disease. This clonotype has at least ten counts. The antigen remains unidentified. The CDR3 totals 14 residues. In germline, CDR1 is SGHTA, CDR2 FQGNSA. Trimming removed 4 bases from V and 3 bases from J; junction bases left unmatched: 5. Study-level results: With approximately 2,500 shared public clonotypes, persistent patients exceeded new patients, who shared approximately 880. Accuracy could have been hurt by small sample size. Under persistent disease, TRBV28, TRBJ1-2 and TRBJ2-5 were used preferentially.

Building the TCR beta libraries relied on iRepertoire HTBI primers, and CDR3 regions underwent Arm-PCR. TCRdb called the multiplex PCR reads again in MiXCR, with one record for every CDR3 protein. The sample lists about 470,000 distinct CDR3 sequences, roughly 21% occurring once. Time point described: persistent/refractory GD, antithyroid drugs over 5 years with positive TRAb. RNA extracted from PBMCs served as the sequencing template. Patients met American Thyroid Association criteria for Graves' disease. The origin of this receptor is a female donor with Graves disease. Sequencing used peripheral blood mononuclear cells (PBMCs), obtained when the disease was refractory, from a patient treated with antithyroid drugs. The chain employs TRBV7-2 and TRBJ2-5, with TRBD1 identical over 7 bases. CDR3 in amino acids: CASSSGQVEETQYF. CDR3 bases: TGTGCCAGCAGCTCTGGACAGGTCGAAGAGACCCAGTACTTC.